A single sample gave rise to the 20 T cell receptor beta chains below, sequenced in a study of radiotherapy plus CTLA-4 blockade in lung cancer. The data were produced by immunoSEQ multiplex PCR, yet TCRdb's version contains in-frame clones alone and is incomplete. Of about 51,000 clones listed, about 77% were seen once; the top ten hold roughly 2.4%. The sequences come from peripheral blood, collected from a patient treated with radiotherapy plus ipilimumab. These receptor sequences come from a human donor with non-small cell lung cancer whose response to radiotherapy plus ipilimumab could not be evaluated.

The chain recombines TRBV19 with TRBJ1-5, with 12 positions matching TRBD1. Trimming took 7 bases from V and 4 from J; bases not matched to a gene: 14. CDR1 LNHDA and CDR2 SQIVND come from the germline V gene (reference sequence). The CDR3 runs 18 residues. CDR3 sequence reads: CASTLWGTGGVSNQPQHF. In DNA, the CDR3 is TGTGCCAGTACCTTGTGGGGGACAGGGGGCGTCAGTAATCAGCCCCAGCATTTT.

The chain is built from TRBV5-6 and TRBJ2-5; no firm D call. The V and J ends lost 1 base and 0 bases respectively, with 7 bases between them. CDR3 length equals 14 residues. Germline V CDR1 and CDR2: SGHDT, YYEEEE. For the CDR3, the DNA is TGTGCCAGCAGCTTGAAGCACTACCAAGAGACCCAGTACTTC. Translating it yields CASSLKHYQETQYF.

The rearrangement uses TRBV5-1 and TRBJ2-5; D may be TRBD1 (5 bases). Trimming left V 5 bases short and J 5 bases short, with 16 bases between. CDR3 size: 14 residues. Germline CDR1 and CDR2: SGHRS and YFSETQ. The DNA of the CDR3 is TGCGCCAGCAGTATGGTAGGGGTAGGGGAGACCCAGTACTTC. It is translated as CASSMVGVGETQYF. The full variable domain, its missing parts supplied by reference TRBV5-1 and TRBJ2-5, is KAGVTQTPRYLIKTRGQQVTLSCSPISGHRSVSWYQQTPGQGLQFLFEYFSETQRNKGNFPGRFSGRQFSNSRSEMNVSTLELGDSALYLCASSMVGVGETQYFGPGTRLLVL.

The chain combines TRBV7-8 with TRBJ1-5; a possible D gene is TRBD1 (6 bases). Germline assignment: CDR1 SGHVS and CDR2 FQNEAQ. The CDR3 extends over 15 amino acids. The V end was cut by 1 base, the J end by 2 bases, with 9 bases between. CDR3: CASSLGPGGNQPQHF. The CDR3 DNA reads as TGTGCCAGCAGCTTAGGGCCAGGGGGCAATCAGCCCCAGCATTTT.

The V call is TRBV5-4, the J call TRBJ2-1; 9 bases align to TRBD2. Germline loops: CDR1 SGHNT, CDR2 YYREEE (reference sequence). The CDR3 extends over 15 amino acids. Trimming at V came to 2 bases and at J to 4 bases, leaving 4 bases not matched to a gene. CDR3 in amino acids: CASSFLAGTYNEQFF. CDR3 coding DNA: TGTGCCAGCAGCTTTCTAGCGGGAACGTACAATGAGCAGTTCTTC.

The chain couples TRBV28 to TRBJ2-5; perhaps TRBD2 as D (5 bases). V shed 10 bases and J shed 2 bases, with 17 bases lying between them. Germline V gives CDR1 MDHEN, CDR2 SYDVKM. This CDR3 contains 14 residues. The CDR3 reads CATHGDRTQETQYF. CDR3 DNA: TGTGCCACCCATGGGGATCGGACTCAAGAGACCCAGTACTTC.

V and J are TRBV18 and TRBJ2-4; 9 bases agree with TRBD1. The CDR3 contains 14 residues. Per germline, CDR1 KGHSH and CDR2 LQKENI. Trimming cost V 3 bases and J 7 bases; bases outside gene matches: 4. Here the CDR3 DNA reads TGTGCCAGCTCACCTAGGACAGGGGCGAACATTCAGTACTTC. Its protein product is CASSPRTGANIQYF.

This clone was picked up a small number of times. V and J are TRBV5-6 and TRBJ1-3; 8 bases map to TRBD1. After removal of 4 bases from V and 2 bases from J, the junction contained 14 bases not matched to a gene. The CDR3 extends over 18 amino acids. Germline values: CDR1 SGHDT, CDR2 YYEEEE. The CDR3, as DNA: TGTGCCAGCAGCCCCTGGGGCAGGGGGCGAGCGGCTGGAAACACCATATATTTT. Encoded protein: CASSPWGRGRAAGNTIYF.

There are a few counts of this clone. This chain joins TRBV4-1 and TRBJ2-3, with 9 bases aligning to TRBD2. V shed 1 base and J 4 bases; nucleotides not matched to a gene: 12. Germline CDR1 and CDR2: MGHRA and YSYEKL. The CDR3 sequence is 18 residues long. CDR3 region: CASSQVERRAGGSDTQYF. Written as DNA, the CDR3 is TGCGCCAGCAGCCAAGTAGAGCGGCGGGCGGGGGGGTCAGATACGCAGTATTTT.

This clone is medium-sized in the sample. The rearrangement uses TRBV19 and TRBJ1-5, with D maybe TRBD1 (5 bases). The ends were cut back, 7 bases at V and 4 bases at J, with 17 bases in the middle. The length of the CDR3 is 15 residues. The germline gives CDR1 LNHDA, CDR2 SQIVND (reference sequence). Here the CDR3 DNA reads TGTGCCAGTAACGTTGCCGGGGGATCTAATCAGCCCCAGCATTTT. Translation: CASNVAGGSNQPQHF.

This sequence joins TRBV4-1 and TRBJ1-5, with 9 bases identical to TRBD1. Germline CDR1 is MGHRA and CDR2 is YSYEKL. Unmatched junction bases numbered 12, after V lost 6 bases and J lost 9 bases. CDR3 length: 15 amino acids. CDR3 region: CASSPGQGVSVPQHF. CDR3 nucleotide sequence: TGCGCCAGCAGTCCGGGACAGGGTGTTTCGGTGCCCCAGCATTTT.

V is TRBV4-3 and J is TRBJ2-2, with D perhaps matching TRBD2 (7 bases). The CDR3 has 15 residues. V was cut by 6 bases and J by 5 bases, with 16 bases left in between. CDR1 is LGHNA and CDR2 is YSLEER in the germline V gene. The DNA of the CDR3 is TGCGCCAGCAGGGCCTCGGGGGGCGGGACCGGGGAGCTGTTTTTT. Amino acids: CASRASGGGTGELFF.

This clone was recorded a few times. The chain is built from TRBV5-5 and TRBJ2-1; D might be TRBD1 (6 bases). The CDR3 is made up of 15 amino acids. Trimming removed 2 bases from V and 4 bases from J, with 13 bases in between. The germline V gene encodes CDR1 SGHKS and CDR2 YYEKEE (reference sequence). CDR3 protein: CASSFTGTPYNEQFF. The CDR3 region has the DNA TGTGCCAGCAGCTTTACCGGGACACCTTACAATGAGCAGTTCTTC.

The chain is built from TRBV19 and TRBJ1-5; TRBD1 aligns across 9 bases. The germline V gene encodes CDR1 LNHDA and CDR2 SQIVND (reference sequence). Unmatched junction bases numbered 9, after V lost 8 bases and J lost 7 bases. The CDR3 consists of 14 residues. The CDR3 DNA sequence: TGTGCCAGTGGGGGGACAGGGAGTTACCAGCCCCAGCATTTT. Amino acid sequence: CASGGTGSYQPQHF.

CDR3 coding DNA: TGTGCCAGCAGCCCCGGTGAGACCCAGTACTTC. Translating gives CASSPGETQYF. The rearrangement links TRBV7-9 to TRBJ2-5; D unresolved. Deletions cut 5 bases from V and 5 bases from J, with 6 bases between. CDR1 is SEHNR and CDR2 is FQNEAQ in the germline V gene (reference sequence). There are 11 residues in the CDR3. Looking up the rest from reference TRBV7-9 and TRBJ2-5 gives the full variable domain: DTGVSQNPRHKITKRGQNVTFRCDPISEHNRLYWYRQTLGQGPEFLTYFQNEAQLEKSRLLSDRFSAERPKGSFSTLEIQRTEQGDSAMYLCASSPGETQYFGPGTRLLVL.

The chain carries TRBV9 and TRBJ1-4, with TRBD1 matching 7 bases. CDR1 is SGDLS and CDR2 is YYNGEE in the germline V gene. The CDR3 has 15 residues. J was trimmed by 4 bases and V by 2 bases; bases with no gene match: 5. CDR3 in DNA: TGTGCCAGCAGCGTCTCCGGGACAGATAATGAAAAACTGTTTTTT. It specifies CASSVSGTDNEKLFF.

This chain links TRBV7-2 with TRBJ2-7; 13 positions agree with TRBD2. Germline V CDR1 and CDR2: SGHTA, FQGNSA. The CDR3 has 17 amino acids. V shed 1 base, J shed 7 bases, and the junction held 10 bases outside the gene matches. The CDR3 bases are TGTGCCAGCAGCTTAGTTCCCGGACTAGCGGGAGTGGGGGAGCAGTACTTC. Residues: CASSLVPGLAGVGEQYF.

The chain links TRBV19 to TRBJ2-7, with D possibly matching TRBD1 (6 bases). From germline, CDR1 is LNHDA and CDR2 SQIVND (reference sequence). The CDR3 is made up of 13 amino acids. With 4 bases removed from V and 2 bases from J, the gap between germline ends came to 9 bases. CDR3 protein: CASSKDRTYEQYF. The CDR3 bases are TGTGCCAGTAGTAAGGACAGAACCTACGAGCAGTACTTC.

This clone was seen more than once but under ten times. The chain recombines TRBV9 with TRBJ2-7; D is perhaps TRBD2 (5 bases). Germline V gene sequence: CDR1 SGDLS, CDR2 YYNGEE. V was shortened by 2 bases and J by 0 bases, with 9 bases between the two germline ends. The CDR3 has 14 amino acids. CDR3 nucleotides: TGTGCCAGCAGCGTGGACTTTAGCTCCTACGAGCAGTACTTC. Protein sequence: CASSVDFSSYEQYF. Filled out from reference TRBV9 and TRBJ2-7, the complete variable domain reads DSGVTQTPKHLITATGQRVTLRCSPRSGDLSVYWYQQSLDQGLQFLIQYYNGEERAKGNILERFSAQQFPDLHSELNLSSLELGDSALYFCASSVDFSSYEQYFGPGTRLTVT.

In this sample, this clone turned up a few times. V is TRBV7-6 and J is TRBJ1-1; D remains unclear. CDR1 and CDR2 from the germline V gene are SGHVS and FNYEAQ. V was cut by 11 bases and J by 7 bases, with 8 bases left in between. The CDR3 totals 9 residues. This CDR3 reads CAEESEAFF. CDR3 DNA sequence: TGTGCCGAGGAGAGTGAAGCTTTCTTT.